One sample yielded the 9 T cell receptor beta chains listed below, sequenced in a study of T cells after yellow fever vaccination. TCRdb re-called the 5' RACE reads through MiXCR, storing one row per CDR3 protein. In the table there are approximately 70,000 distinct CDR3 sequences, less than 8.5% of which are singletons. This specimen consisted of CD8+ T cells sorted from PBMCs, obtained approximately 47 days after the first yellow fever vaccination. The origin of the receptors is a man aged 18 to 29 who received the YFV17D yellow fever vaccine.

This clonotype has ten or more counts. CDR3 DNA: TGCGCCAGCAGCCAAGGGCAGGACAATGAGCAGTTCTTC. This codes for CASSQGQDNEQFF. The rearrangement uses TRBV4-3 and TRBJ2-1; D gene uncertain. This CDR3 spans 13 amino acids. Germline values: CDR1 LGHNA, CDR2 YSLEER. V was pared by 1 base and J by 5 bases, with 6 bases between.

This clonotype was seen a few times. The chain employs TRBV5-1 and TRBJ2-1; the match to TRBD2 covers 8 bases. Trimming took 7 bases from V and 4 from J; bases not matched to a gene: 10. Germline assignment: CDR1 SGHRS and CDR2 YFSETQ. This CDR3 contains 15 residues. The CDR3 sequence is CASLGGRGGYNEQFF. The CDR3 DNA reads TGCGCCAGCCTGGGTGGCCGGGGGGGATACAATGAGCAGTTCTTC.

In its sample, this clonotype was seen many times. The chain combines TRBV27 with TRBJ1-1, with unresolved D. This CDR3 is built from 13 residues. Germline-derived CDR1 and CDR2 are MNHEY and SMNVEV (reference sequence). V was shortened by 4 bases and J by 2 bases, with 8 bases between the two germline ends. The CDR3 region is CASSSWENTEAFF. CDR3 in DNA: TGTGCCAGCAGTTCCTGGGAAAACACTGAAGCTTTCTTT.

In its sample, this clonotype was seen a few times. The chain has TRBV4-1 and TRBJ2-7; a weak D match, TRBD1 (5 bases). This CDR3 contains 13 residues. Per the germline V gene, CDR1 is MGHRA and CDR2 is YSYEKL. V dropped 3 bases and J dropped 2 bases, with 8 bases sitting between them. In DNA, the CDR3 is TGCGCCAGCAGCCACGACAGAGCCTACGAGCAGTACTTC. It is translated as CASSHDRAYEQYF.

Many counts were recorded for this clonotype. The germline gene is not matched at one end of the junction; a read error may be the cause. The chain couples TRBV15 to TRBJ2-3, with TRBD1 identical over 9 bases. The CDR3 covers 15 residues. Germline V CDR1 and CDR2: LNHNV, YYDKDF (reference sequence). The CDR3 protein is CATSRGGQGTDTQYF. CDR3 bases: TGTGCCACCAGCAGAGGGGGACAGGGCACGGATACGCAGTATTTT.

This clonotype was detected ten times or more. V usage is TRBV7-2 and J usage is TRBJ2-3; 9 bases agree with TRBD2. V lost 2 bases to trimming and J lost 5 bases; unmatched junction nucleotides: 8. CDR1 and CDR2 from the germline V gene are SGHTA and FQGNSA. This CDR3 comprises 16 residues. The CDR3 bases are TGTGCCAGCAGCTTAACCGGCGGGGGGGCAAAAGATACGCAGTATTTT. This encodes CASSLTGGGAKDTQYF.

This sequence joins TRBV4-1 and TRBJ1-1; tentatively, D is TRBD1 (6 bases). With 5 bases removed from V and 0 bases from J, the gap between germline ends came to 13 bases. The germline V gene has CDR1 MGHRA and CDR2 YSYEKL. CDR3 length: 15 residues. In DNA form, the CDR3 reads TGCGCCAGCAGCAGAGTAGGGGGTCTGAACACTGAAGCTTTCTTT. Translated, it gives CASSRVGGLNTEAFF.

This clonotype has a count of ten or more. The V gene is TRBV29-1, the J gene TRBJ2-7; TRBD1 aligns across 10 bases. The CDR3 totals 13 residues. The V segment lost 7 bases and the J segment 7 bases; nucleotides outside the gene matches: 10. CDR1 is SQVTM, CDR2 ANQGSEA, per germline. CDR3 sequence reads: CSARDRGTGEQYV. The CDR3 DNA follows: TGCAGCGCCAGGGACAGGGGTACAGGAGAGCAGTACGTC.

This clonotype showed up many times. The chain recombines TRBV12-3 or TRBV12-4 with TRBJ2-3; a weak D match, TRBD1 (6 bases). V shed 5 bases and J shed 0 bases, with 9 bases lying between them. The CDR3 extends over 14 amino acids. The CDR3 protein is CASSPGESTDTQYF. The CDR3 nucleotides are TGTGCCAGCAGTCCAGGGGAAAGCACAGATACGCAGTATTTT.